The 8 T cell receptor beta chains given below trace back to one sample, sequenced in a study of blood T cell repertoires in COVID-19. Only in-frame clones appear in the TCRdb table, and some are missing; sequencing was by immunoSEQ multiplex PCR. Altogether 150,000 to 200,000 clones are present, more than 80% being singletons, with the ten largest covering approximately 0.48%. Sequences were obtained from peripheral blood. All receptors derive from a man aged 45 to 65 with acute or convalescent COVID-19.

The chain recombines TRBV6-5 with TRBJ2-3; maybe TRBD1 (5 bases). CDR1 MNHEY and CDR2 SVGAGI come from the germline V gene. CDR3 length equals 15 residues. V lost 2 bases, J lost 5 bases, and 14 bases lay in between. CDR3 nucleotides: TGTGCCAGCAGTTACAGGGGAATGAATCAAGATACGCAGTATTTT. Protein product: CASSYRGMNQDTQYF.

The chain has TRBV2 and TRBJ1-6; 10 bases are shared with TRBD1. The CDR3 has 14 amino acids. V lost 6 bases and J lost 9; bases outside the gene matches: 5. Germline loops: CDR1 SNHLY, CDR2 FYNNEI. CDR3 region: CASSPGTGVSPLHF. The CDR3 nucleotides are TGTGCCAGCAGCCCCGGGACAGGGGTTTCACCCCTCCACTTT.

The chain joins TRBV18 to TRBJ2-5; possible D gene TRBD2, 5 bases. The germline V gene encodes CDR1 KGHSH and CDR2 LQKENI. V was cut by 6 bases and J by 0 bases, with 20 bases left in between. This CDR3 is 17 amino acids long. CDR3 residues: CASSHTTRARYQETQYF. Here the CDR3 DNA reads TGTGCCAGCTCCCACACCACGAGGGCGAGGTACCAAGAGACCCAGTACTTC.

The CDR3 DNA is TGTGCCGTCTCACGGGGTTTAGTTTCACCCCTCCACTTT. Translating it yields CAVSRGLVSPLHF. V gene TRBV19 combines with J gene TRBJ1-6, with D unclear. CDR3 length: 13 amino acids. CDR1 LNHDA and CDR2 SQIVND come from the germline V gene (reference sequence). Trimming removed 11 bases from V and 9 bases from J, with 17 bases in between.

J is TRBJ1-2 and V is TRBV5-1; TRBD1 matches at 7 bases. The CDR3 has 13 residues. V was pared by 0 bases and J by 5 bases, with 1 base of the junction left unmatched. In germline, CDR1 is SGHRS, CDR2 YFSETQ. The CDR3 loop reads CASSLDRGYGYTF. The CDR3 nucleotides are TGCGCCAGCAGCTTGGACAGGGGTTATGGCTACACCTTC.

The chain links TRBV4-3 to TRBJ1-3; no reliable D call. CDR1 and CDR2 from the germline V gene are LGHNA and YSLEER. V lost 0 bases and J 3 bases, leaving 9 bases between the germline ends. The CDR3 sequence is 15 residues long. CDR3 coding DNA: TGCGCCAGCAGCCAAGACCTCAGCGGTGGAAACACCATATATTTT. It is translated as CASSQDLSGGNTIYF.

The chain links TRBV25-1 to TRBJ1-4; 8 bases are shared with TRBD1. This CDR3 region has 14 residues. Trimming took 3 bases from V and 5 from J; bases not matched to a gene: 2. Per germline, CDR1 MGHDK and CDR2 SYGVNS. CDR3 protein: CASSDPGGNEKLFF. In DNA, the CDR3 is TGTGCCAGCAGTGACCCAGGGGGCAATGAAAAACTGTTTTTT.

This chain links TRBV6-6 with TRBJ2-5; 10 nucleotides align to TRBD2. Germline CDR1 is MNHNY and CDR2 is SVGAGI (reference sequence). This CDR3 region has 16 residues. V was pared by 5 bases and J by 5 bases, with 11 bases of the junction left unmatched. CDR3 nucleotide sequence: TGTGCCAGCAGTCCCCGGGGCCTAGCGGGGGTGGAGACCCAGTACTTC. Encoded protein: CASSPRGLAGVETQYF.